Shown below are 28 T cell receptor beta chains from a single sample sequenced in a study of blood T cell repertoires in COVID-19. Sequencing was performed with immunoSEQ multiplex PCR; in TCRdb, only in-frame clones are kept and a portion is missing. The repertoire holds tens of thousands of clones, roughly 85% seen once, with roughly 29% in the top ten. The sample consisted of peripheral blood. Every receptor here comes from a man between 60 and 75 years old with active or convalescent COVID-19.

This chain joins TRBV7-2 and TRBJ2-1; D might be TRBD2 (7 bases). The CDR3 length is 19 residues. With 5 bases removed from V and 4 bases from J, the gap between germline ends came to 27 bases. Germline V gene data show CDR1 as SGHTA and CDR2 as FQGNSA. The CDR3 reads CASSPFQGRVLVGYNEQFF. In nucleotides, the CDR3 is TGTGCCAGCAGCCCCTTTCAGGGGAGGGTTCTCGTGGGGTACAATGAGCAGTTCTTC.

The rearrangement links TRBV30 to TRBJ1-5; no reliable D call. This CDR3 comprises 13 residues. Germline V gene lookup returns CDR1 GTSNPN and CDR2 SVGIG (reference sequence). V lost 1 base to trimming and J lost 7 bases, with 11 bases between them. The CDR3 reads CAWSAKERQPQHF. The CDR3, as DNA: TGTGCCTGGAGTGCTAAAGAGCGGCAGCCCCAGCATTTT.

The rearrangement uses TRBV5-6 and TRBJ2-7; 12 nucleotides line up with TRBD2. The CDR3 is 16 residues long. The V segment lost 1 base and the J segment 7 bases; nucleotides outside the gene matches: 9. The germline gives CDR1 SGHDT, CDR2 YYEEEE. CDR3 residues: CASSLSLAGGPWEQYF. In DNA form, the CDR3 reads TGTGCCAGCAGCTTGTCCCTAGCGGGGGGGCCTTGGGAGCAGTACTTC.

J is TRBJ1-5 and V is TRBV6-5; D call uncertain. Trimming left V 6 bases short and J 4 bases short, with 16 bases between. The CDR3 has 15 amino acids. CDR1 and CDR2 (germline): MNHEY, SVGAGI. The CDR3 spells CASSPGIQKNQPQHF. In DNA, the CDR3 is TGTGCCAGCAGCCCCGGGATTCAGAAGAATCAGCCCCAGCATTTT.

CDR3 coding DNA: TGTGCCAGCACCGAGCTCGGGACAGGAGTGGGCTACACCTTC. Protein product: CASTELGTGVGYTF. The chain couples TRBV6-6 to TRBJ1-2; 8 bases match TRBD1. This CDR3 comprises 14 residues. Germline values: CDR1 MNHNY, CDR2 SVGAGI (reference sequence). V lost 7 bases, J lost 8 bases, and 12 bases stayed unmatched.

The CDR3 DNA reads as TGCAGCGTTTCCGGGACTAAGGGAGATACGCAGTATTTT. This sequence encodes CSVSGTKGDTQYF. The chain has TRBV29-1 and TRBJ2-3, with 7 bases identical to TRBD2. J was trimmed by 5 bases and V by 5 bases; bases with no gene match: 7. Germline loops: CDR1 SQVTM, CDR2 ANQGSEA. CDR3 size: 13 residues.

The chain has TRBV7-9 and TRBJ2-3, with 8 bases aligning to TRBD1. There are 15 residues in the CDR3. Germline trimming cut 6 bases from V and 1 base from J; bases unmatched to any gene: 6. Germline V lookup: CDR1 SEHNR, CDR2 FQNEAQ (reference sequence). The CDR3 region is CASSSDRVRTDTQYF. The CDR3 DNA is TGTGCCAGCAGTTCGGACAGGGTTCGCACAGATACGCAGTATTTT.

J is TRBJ1-2 and V is TRBV6-1; D not resolved. In germline, CDR1 is MNHNS, CDR2 SASEGT. Trimming took off 0 bases at V and 2 bases at J, with 7 bases between the two ends. The CDR3 is made up of 14 amino acids. The DNA for the CDR3 is TGTGCCAGCAGTGAAGCGCCTAAAAACTATGGCTACACCTTC. This translates into CASSEAPKNYGYTF.

The chain uses TRBV28 and TRBJ1-3, with 11 nucleotides matching TRBD1. This CDR3 is built from 17 residues. The germline V gene encodes CDR1 MDHEN and CDR2 SYDVKM. The ends lost 6 bases at V and 3 bases at J; junction bases unmatched: 10. The CDR3 nucleotides read TGTGCCAGCAGCTCTATCTTGGGACAGGGGGTTGGAAACACCATATATTTT. This encodes CASSSILGQGVGNTIYF.

J is TRBJ1-3 and V is TRBV28; D possibly corresponds to TRBD1 (5 bases). V lost 5 bases and J lost 11, with 16 bases in between. The CDR3 loop spans 13 amino acids. Germline values: CDR1 MDHEN, CDR2 SYDVKM. CDR3 DNA: TGTGCCAGCAGTGTCGGGACTTCGGAGGCCATATATTTT. Its protein product is CASSVGTSEAIYF.

As to this clone: The junction shows a germline mismatch at one end, possibly a read error. The rearrangement uses TRBV6-1 and TRBJ1-5; no reliable D call. Germline CDR1 reads MNHNS; CDR2 reads SASEGT. The CDR3 contains 15 residues. The CDR3 reads CASGEGQDSNQPQHF. The CDR3 region has the DNA TGTGCCAGCGGTGAAGGGCAAGATAGCAATCAGCCCCAGCATTTT.

The rearrangement joins TRBV7-9 to TRBJ2-1; 7 bases fit TRBD1. The germline CDR1 and CDR2 sequences are SEHNR and FQNEAQ (reference sequence). With V trimmed by 1 base and J by 2 bases, 5 bases remained unmatched. The CDR3 spans 16 residues. CDR3 nucleotides: TGTGCCAGCAGCTTAGTAGGCCAGGGGGCCTACAATGAGCAGTTCTTC. Protein: CASSLVGQGAYNEQFF.

J is TRBJ1-6 and V is TRBV15; D perhaps matches TRBD1 (6 bases). Trimming removed 0 bases at V and 6 bases at J, with 9 bases between. Germline V lookup: CDR1 LNHNV, CDR2 YYDKDF (reference sequence). The CDR3 totals 15 residues. Written as DNA, the CDR3 is TGTGCCACCAGCAGAGAGGGGGGGCCTAATTCACCCCTCCACTTT. Translated, it gives CATSREGGPNSPLHF.

This sequence joins TRBV9 and TRBJ1-1, with TRBD1 matching over 11 bases. V lost 5 bases and J lost 1; bases outside the gene matches: 4. The V gene's germline CDR1 is SGDLS and CDR2 YYNGEE. The CDR3 has 15 amino acids. CDR3 residues: CASRPGQGANTEAFF. The CDR3 nucleotides read TGTGCCAGCAGACCAGGACAGGGGGCGAACACTGAAGCTTTCTTT.

The chain couples TRBV12-3 or TRBV12-4 to TRBJ1-1; D remains unclear. The CDR3 is 12 amino acids. Trimming pared 2 bases from V and 6 bases from J, leaving 7 bases between. The CDR3 nucleotides read TGTGCCAGCAGTTTATGGGCGTCTGAAGCTTTCTTT. It yields the protein CASSLWASEAFF.

The DNA of the CDR3 is TGCGCCAGCAGCTTTCGTACAGGGCGGGAGACCCAGTACTTC. It yields the protein CASSFRTGRETQYF. The V gene is TRBV5-1, the J gene TRBJ2-5; weak D call: TRBD1 (6 bases). Trimming took off 2 bases at V and 5 bases at J, with 13 bases between the two ends. The CDR3 consists of 14 residues. Per the germline V gene, CDR1 is SGHRS and CDR2 is YFSETQ.

The chain has TRBV6-5 and TRBJ1-5; a weak D match, TRBD1 (6 bases). V was cut by 7 bases and J by 4 bases, with 11 bases left in between. Germline loops: CDR1 MNHEY, CDR2 SVGAGI. CDR3 length: 13 amino acids. This chain's CDR3 is CASTRGLNQPQHF. CDR3 sequence (DNA): TGTGCCAGCACCAGGGGCCTGAATCAGCCCCAGCATTTT.

This chain connects TRBV5-1 to TRBJ1-4; 9 nucleotides match TRBD1. The V gene's germline CDR1 is SGHRS and CDR2 YFSETQ. The CDR3 is 14 amino acids. The J segment lost 8 bases and the V segment lost 3 bases, leaving 5 bases of the junction unmatched. The CDR3 protein is CASSSTGGKEKLFF. The CDR3 region has the DNA TGCGCCAGCAGCTCGACAGGGGGGAAGGAAAAACTGTTTTTT.

V gene TRBV19 combines with J gene TRBJ1-1; 11 nucleotides match TRBD1. The V gene end was trimmed by 6 bases and the J gene end by 3 bases; junction bases not matched to a gene: 6. This CDR3 region has 15 residues. Germline CDR1 and CDR2: LNHDA and SQIVND (reference sequence). The CDR3 DNA reads as TGTGCCAGTAGGGGGACAGGGGGATTTGACACTGAAGCTTTCTTT. Translating gives CASRGTGGFDTEAFF.

The gene calls are TRBV6-5 and TRBJ2-7; perhaps TRBD1 as D (7 bases). CDR3 size: 13 residues. Trimming removed 9 bases from V and 3 bases from J, with 15 bases in between. The germline gives CDR1 MNHEY, CDR2 SVGAGI. The CDR3 loop is CASREQGGYEQYF. The CDR3 bases are TGTGCCAGTAGGGAGCAGGGGGGCTACGAGCAGTACTTC.

This clone has only a few counts. The chain couples TRBV6-4 to TRBJ2-1; 8 nucleotides match TRBD2. Germline assignment: CDR1 MRHNA and CDR2 SNTAGT. The length of the CDR3 is 15 residues. V lost 3 bases and J lost 4; bases outside the gene matches: 5. CDR3 in amino acids: CASSEEAGDYNEQFF. CDR3 in DNA: TGTGCCAGCAGTGAAGAAGCGGGGGATTACAATGAGCAGTTCTTC.

This chain uses TRBV7-8 with TRBJ1-5, with D tentatively TRBD1 (5 bases). The CDR3 length is 14 residues. The ends were cut back, 4 bases at V and 5 bases at J, with 12 bases in the middle. CDR1 SGHVS and CDR2 FQNEAQ come from the germline V gene. The CDR3 is CASSSTGPDQPQHF. The DNA of the CDR3 is TGTGCCAGCAGCTCTACAGGACCGGATCAGCCCCAGCATTTT.

The chain couples TRBV18 to TRBJ2-7; 7 nucleotides line up with TRBD1. This CDR3 comprises 13 residues. V lost 6 bases and J lost 7; bases outside the gene matches: 9. Germline V gives CDR1 KGHSH, CDR2 LQKENI. CDR3 protein: CASSLDLDREQYF. The DNA of the CDR3 is TGTGCCAGCTCCCTTGATTTGGACAGGGAGCAGTACTTC.

This clone was recorded only once. The chain employs TRBV12-3 or TRBV12-4 and TRBJ2-7; no definite D call. CDR3 size: 13 residues. V dropped 6 bases and J dropped 5 bases, with 14 bases sitting between them. In DNA, the CDR3 is TGTGCCAGCAGCCTAGAGAGTTCGAACGAGCAGTACTTC. Protein product: CASSLESSNEQYF.

This rearrangement joins TRBV29-1 to TRBJ1-6, with D unresolved. Trimming removed 4 bases from V and 0 bases from J, with 4 bases in between. The germline gives CDR1 SQVTM, CDR2 ANQGSEA. The length of the CDR3 is 13 residues. DNA for the CDR3: TGCAGCGTTGCGCGCTCCTATAATTCACCCCTCCACTTT. It translates to CSVARSYNSPLHF.

The V gene is TRBV28, the J gene TRBJ1-6, with D maybe TRBD1 (5 bases). Germline V CDR1 and CDR2: MDHEN, SYDVKM. CDR3 length equals 16 residues. Between the trimmed V and J ends, which lost 7 bases and 5 bases, there was a span of 18 bases. CDR3 amino acids: CASTPLGGVNNSPLHF. DNA for the CDR3: TGTGCCAGCACCCCGCTCGGAGGGGTCAATAATTCACCCCTCCACTTT.

The chain is built from TRBV7-8 and TRBJ1-6, with 8 bases lining up with TRBD1. The trim removed 5 bases at V and 5 bases at J, leaving 5 bases unmatched. The germline V gene has CDR1 SGHVS and CDR2 FQNEAQ. The CDR3 runs to 15 residues. The CDR3 protein is CASSVTGENNSPLHF. The CDR3 coding sequence is TGTGCCAGCAGCGTGACAGGGGAGAATAATTCACCCCTCCACTTT.

The V and J genes are TRBV5-4 and TRBJ2-5, with a possible D match to TRBD1 (6 bases). Germline V gene data show CDR1 as SGHNT and CDR2 as YYREEE (reference sequence). V lost 1 base to trimming and J lost 2 bases, with 15 bases between them. The CDR3 has 16 amino acids. The CDR3 reads CASSLPTGRGQETQYF. The CDR3 nucleotides are TGTGCCAGCAGCTTGCCCACAGGGAGAGGGCAAGAGACCCAGTACTTC.